The 23 T cell receptor beta chains presented below share a single source sample, sequenced in a study of brain T cells in children with intractable seizures. Time point denoted: blood from clinic visit 5 months post-surgery; TSC patient then seizure free. Clones were sequenced by immunoSEQ multiplex PCR, and TCRdb holds only the in-frame ones, with some missing. The profile shows around 340,000 clones, about 94% of them singletons. The sample in question was peripheral blood, obtained more than 4 months after surgery. These receptors were taken from a boy less than two years old with tuberous sclerosis and intractable seizures.

The V gene is TRBV29-1, the J gene TRBJ1-1; a weak D match, TRBD1 (5 bases). Trimming removed 6 bases from V and 1 base from J, with 21 bases in between. The germline V gene has CDR1 SQVTM and CDR2 ANQGSEA. CDR3 length: 16 amino acids. DNA of the CDR3: TGCAGCGTGGTGGGGGTGCAGGGTCGACCGAACACTGAAGCTTTCTTT. Protein sequence: CSVVGVQGRPNTEAFF.

This rearrangement joins TRBV9 to TRBJ2-3, with 13 bases identical to TRBD2. This CDR3 comprises 16 residues. V was pared by 4 bases and J by 5 bases, with 7 bases of the junction left unmatched. Germline CDR1 and CDR2: SGDLS and YYNGEE. The CDR3 coding sequence is TGTGCCAGCAGCATCGGGACTAGCGGGGCGGGAGATACGCAGTATTTT. The encoded protein is CASSIGTSGAGDTQYF.

The V and J genes are TRBV4-1 and TRBJ1-1; D not certain. CDR1 is MGHRA and CDR2 is YSYEKL in the germline V gene. CDR3 length: 13 residues. V was trimmed by 4 bases and J by 8 bases, leaving 14 bases between them. The CDR3 DNA is TGCGCCAGCAGCCCCCCCTTTTTGGAGGAAGCTTTCTTT. Protein product: CASSPPFLEEAFF.

This clone was recorded only once. The J gene is TRBJ1-1, the V gene TRBV19; no definite D call. CDR1 and CDR2 (germline): LNHDA, SQIVND (reference sequence). The CDR3 runs 15 residues. V was clipped by 1 base and J by 10 bases, with 19 bases between them. The CDR3 region is CASSIVGIKVAGAFF. The DNA of the CDR3 is TGTGCCAGTAGTATAGTCGGCATTAAGGTTGCGGGAGCTTTCTTT.

The gene calls are TRBV6-4 and TRBJ2-7; D is uncertain. V was trimmed by 5 bases and J by 9 bases, leaving 8 bases between them. This CDR3 contains 10 residues. Germline V gene data show CDR1 as MRHNA and CDR2 as SNTAGT. CDR3: CASSLSWQYF. DNA for the CDR3: TGTGCCAGCAGTCTTAGTTGGCAGTACTTC.

V is TRBV4-1 and J is TRBJ1-2; D possibly corresponds to TRBD1 (5 bases). This CDR3 is built from 12 residues. Trimming took 3 bases from V and 5 from J, leaving 7 bases between them. Germline V gives CDR1 MGHRA, CDR2 YSYEKL. In DNA form, the CDR3 reads TGCGCCAGCAGCCAGAGGACATATGGCTACACCTTC. Translated, it gives CASSQRTYGYTF.

This chain links TRBV7-2 with TRBJ1-2, with D unresolved. Trimming shortened V by 1 base and J by 2 bases, and 11 bases separated the two germline ends. The CDR3 is made up of 15 amino acids. The germline V gene encodes CDR1 SGHTA and CDR2 FQGNSA. The CDR3 nucleotides read TGTGCCAGCAGCTTAGTTGATACATCGAACTATGGCTACACCTTC. Translation gives CASSLVDTSNYGYTF.

The V gene is TRBV12-3 or TRBV12-4, the J gene TRBJ2-2, with 9 bases lining up with TRBD1. The CDR3 has 12 amino acids. The J segment lost 9 bases and the V segment lost 10 bases, leaving 6 bases of the junction unmatched. The chain's CDR3 is CATRDRARELFF. The CDR3, as DNA: TGTGCCACCAGGGACAGGGCCAGGGAGCTGTTTTTT.

The V and J genes are TRBV19 and TRBJ2-3; 9 bases map to TRBD1. J lost 0 bases, V lost 5 bases, and 9 bases had no gene match. Germline CDR1 is LNHDA and CDR2 is SQIVND (reference sequence). CDR3 length equals 17 residues. CDR3: CASSWVTGQGSTDTQYF. DNA for the CDR3: TGTGCCAGTAGTTGGGTAACCGGACAGGGGAGCACAGATACGCAGTATTTT.

V gene TRBV2 combines with J gene TRBJ1-4; D is uncertain. This CDR3 comprises 14 residues. Per germline, CDR1 SNHLY and CDR2 FYNNEI. Between the trimmed V and J ends, which lost 6 bases and 1 base, there was a span of 9 bases. CDR3 sequence reads: CASRGRLTNEKLFF. For the CDR3, the DNA is TGTGCCAGCAGGGGGAGGTTAACTAATGAAAAACTGTTTTTT.

The chain uses TRBV5-1 and TRBJ2-2, with a weak D call TRBD1 (6 bases). Germline assignment: CDR1 SGHRS and CDR2 YFSETQ. This CDR3 spans 16 amino acids. V was clipped by 1 base and J by 2 bases, with 12 bases between them. Written as DNA, the CDR3 is TGCGCCAGCAGCTTGCTTTCGGGACAAAACACCGGGGAGCTGTTTTTT. Amino acid sequence: CASSLLSGQNTGELFF.

The V gene is TRBV19, the J gene TRBJ2-3, with TRBD1 identical over 9 bases. This CDR3 has 14 residues. The J segment lost 2 bases and the V segment lost 8 bases, leaving 5 bases of the junction unmatched. Germline loops: CDR1 LNHDA, CDR2 SQIVND (reference sequence). The CDR3 sequence is CASWDRANTDTQYF. For the CDR3, the DNA is TGTGCCAGTTGGGACAGGGCTAACACAGATACGCAGTATTTT. Looking up the rest from reference TRBV19 and TRBJ2-3 gives the full variable domain: DGGITQSPKYLFRKEGQNVTLSCEQNLNHDAMYWYRQDPGQGLRLIYYSQIVNDFQKGDIAEGYSVSREKKESFPLTVTSAQKNPTAFYLCASWDRANTDTQYFGPGTRLTVL.

The genes are TRBV15 and TRBJ2-1; D might be TRBD1 or TRBD2, each matching 5 bases. Germline V lookup: CDR1 LNHNV, CDR2 YYDKDF (reference sequence). The CDR3 sequence is 17 residues long. With 0 bases removed from V and 2 bases from J, the gap between germline ends came to 14 bases. The CDR3 here is CATSRDLQGAPYNEQFF. The CDR3 region has the DNA TGTGCCACCAGCAGAGATTTGCAGGGAGCTCCCTACAATGAGCAGTTCTTC.

The rearrangement links TRBV7-9 to TRBJ2-3; no clear D gene. Trimming left V 6 bases short and J 6 bases short, with 13 bases between. The CDR3 extends over 13 amino acids. Looked up from germline, CDR1 is SEHNR and CDR2 is FQNEAQ (reference sequence). The CDR3 is CASRLEWGDTQYF. CDR3 DNA: TGTGCCAGCAGGCTAGAATGGGGTGATACGCAGTATTTT.

The V call is TRBV11-2, the J call TRBJ2-1; 14 bases line up with TRBD2. This CDR3 has 16 residues. The ends lost 5 bases at V and 9 bases at J; junction bases unmatched: 9. Germline-derived CDR1 and CDR2 are SGHAT and FQNNGV. This chain's CDR3 is CASSPPGLAGGGEQFF. CDR3 DNA sequence: TGTGCCAGCAGCCCTCCTGGACTAGCGGGAGGAGGTGAGCAGTTCTTC.

This clone has just one count. The chain combines TRBV6-5 with TRBJ2-1; D is perhaps TRBD1 or TRBD2 (6 bases each). Germline V gene sequence: CDR1 MNHEY, CDR2 SVGAGI. Trimming took 7 bases from V and 10 from J, leaving 20 bases between them. CDR3 length equals 14 residues. CDR3 protein: CASTNGGPYPEQFF. For the CDR3, the DNA is TGTGCCAGCACAAATGGGGGGCCCTATCCAGAGCAGTTCTTC.

This sequence joins TRBV5-1 and TRBJ2-1; TRBD2 matches 14 bases. The germline V gene encodes CDR1 SGHRS and CDR2 YFSETQ. CDR3 length: 16 amino acids. After removal of 3 bases from V and 8 bases from J, the junction contained 7 bases not matched to a gene. The CDR3 DNA follows: TGCGCCAGCAGCTGGGGAGGGACTAGCGGGAGCTATGAGCAGTTCTTC. Encoded protein: CASSWGGTSGSYEQFF.

The rearrangement uses TRBV4-1 and TRBJ2-2, with TRBD2 identical over 8 bases. Trimming cost V 0 bases and J 3 bases; bases outside gene matches: 9. CDR1 and CDR2 (germline): MGHRA, YSYEKL. This CDR3 has 18 residues. CDR3: CASSQDARGGLDTGELFF. DNA of the CDR3: TGCGCCAGCAGCCAAGATGCCCGGGGGGGTTTGGACACCGGGGAGCTGTTTTTT.

The J gene is TRBJ2-3, the V gene TRBV7-9; TRBD1 is a possible D gene (6 bases). V was shortened by 1 base and J by 2 bases, with 10 bases between the two germline ends. CDR3 length: 15 residues. Germline V gene lookup returns CDR1 SEHNR and CDR2 FQNEAQ (reference sequence). The CDR3 DNA reads TGTGCCAGCAGCTTAGGGGACATAAACACAGATACGCAGTATTTT. Translated, it gives CASSLGDINTDTQYF.

The chain has TRBV19 and TRBJ1-6; 10 bases are a match to TRBD1. Germline V gene lookup returns CDR1 LNHDA and CDR2 SQIVND (reference sequence). The CDR3 extends over 15 amino acids. The ends lost 6 bases at V and 7 bases at J; junction bases unmatched: 6. CDR3 coding DNA: TGTGCCAGTAGCCCTGGGACAGGGGTAAATTCACCCCTCCACTTT. It encodes CASSPGTGVNSPLHF.

The chain uses TRBV18 and TRBJ1-6, with no clear D. CDR1 and CDR2 from the germline V gene are KGHSH and LQKENI. This CDR3 contains 15 residues. The V gene lost 2 bases and the J gene lost 10 bases, with 15 bases spanning the gap. CDR3 nucleotide sequence: TGTGCCAGCTCACCAGGGAAGGGTTGCAGATCACCCCTCCACTTT. Translation gives CASSPGKGCRSPLHF. Full variable domain (rest looked up from reference TRBV18 and TRBJ1-6): NAGVMQNPRHLVRRRGQEARLRCSPMKGHSHVYWYRQLPEEGLKFMVYLQKENIIDESGMPKERFSAEFPKEGPSILRIQQVVRGDSAAYFCASSPGKGCRSPLHFGNGTRLTVT.

The chain joins TRBV6-1 to TRBJ1-5; D remains unclear. The CDR3 runs to 18 residues. V was shortened by 4 bases and J by 0 bases, with 19 bases between the two germline ends. CDR1 is MNHNS, CDR2 SASEGT, per germline. The CDR3 coding sequence is TGTGCCAGCAGTGCCCTCTTGGGTCAGTACGATAGCAATCAGCCCCAGCATTTT. Encoded protein: CASSALLGQYDSNQPQHF.

The chain carries TRBV30 and TRBJ1-6; no clear D gene. Trimming removed 0 bases at V and 4 bases at J, with 10 bases between. This CDR3 has 15 amino acids. From germline, CDR1 is GTSNPN and CDR2 SVGIG (reference sequence). CDR3 coding DNA: TGTGCCTGGAGTGTAGCAGAGGTATATAATTCACCCCTCCACTTT. It yields the protein CAWSVAEVYNSPLHF.